The clone carrying this TCR beta chain was picked up one time. The sample comes from a study of T cell changes during pregnancy in multiple sclerosis. V gave up 1 base and J gave up 4 bases, with 10 bases separating them. This CDR3 spans 15 amino acids. Germline loops: CDR1 SGHVS, CDR2 FNYEAQ. Method: immunoSEQ multiplex PCR; TCRdb's copy keeps in-frame clones and lacks some. This sample has fewer than 40,000 clones, with roughly nine tenths found just once. Sequencing was performed on CD8+ T cells from peripheral blood mononuclear cells, taken in the second trimester of pregnancy. The chain uses TRBV7-6 and TRBJ2-2; D gene uncertain. The TCR sequence derives from a female donor with multiple sclerosis, enrolled in a pregnancy study. As DNA, the CDR3 is TGTGCCAGCAGCTTAGTCGAACACCGCACCGGGGAGCTGTTTTTT. Amino acids: CASSLVEHRTGELFF.